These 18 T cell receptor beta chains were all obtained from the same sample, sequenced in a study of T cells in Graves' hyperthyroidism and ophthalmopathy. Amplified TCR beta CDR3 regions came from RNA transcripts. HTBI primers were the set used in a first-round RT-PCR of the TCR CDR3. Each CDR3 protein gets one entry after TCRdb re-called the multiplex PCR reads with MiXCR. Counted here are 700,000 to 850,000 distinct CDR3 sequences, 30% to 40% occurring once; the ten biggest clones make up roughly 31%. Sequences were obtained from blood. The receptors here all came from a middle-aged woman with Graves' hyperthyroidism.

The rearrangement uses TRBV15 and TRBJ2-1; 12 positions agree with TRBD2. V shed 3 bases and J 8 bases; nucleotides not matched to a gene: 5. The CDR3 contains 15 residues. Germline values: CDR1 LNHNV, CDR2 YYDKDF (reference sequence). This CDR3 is CATSRASGRAYEQFF. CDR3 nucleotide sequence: TGTGCCACCAGCAGGGCTAGCGGGAGGGCGTATGAGCAGTTCTTC.

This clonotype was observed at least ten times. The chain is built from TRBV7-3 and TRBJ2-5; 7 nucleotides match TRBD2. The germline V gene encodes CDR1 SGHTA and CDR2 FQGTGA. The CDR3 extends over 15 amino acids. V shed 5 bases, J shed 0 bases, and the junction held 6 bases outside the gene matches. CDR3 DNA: TGTGCCAGCAGCCCAGGAGCGGGGAACCAAGAGACCCAGTACTTC. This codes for CASSPGAGNQETQYF.

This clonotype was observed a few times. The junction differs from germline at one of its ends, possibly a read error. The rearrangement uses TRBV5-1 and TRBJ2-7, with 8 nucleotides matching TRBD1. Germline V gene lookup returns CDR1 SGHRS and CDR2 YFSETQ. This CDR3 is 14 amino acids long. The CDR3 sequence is CASTLGQETYEQYF. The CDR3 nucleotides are TGCGCCAGCACCTTGGGACAGGAGACCTACGAGCAGTACTTC.

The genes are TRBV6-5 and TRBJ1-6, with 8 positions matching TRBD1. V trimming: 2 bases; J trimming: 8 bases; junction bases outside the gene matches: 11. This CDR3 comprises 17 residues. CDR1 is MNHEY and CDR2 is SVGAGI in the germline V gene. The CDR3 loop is CASSYGTGASGDSPLHF. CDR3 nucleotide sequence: TGTGCCAGCAGTTACGGGACAGGAGCATCAGGAGATTCACCCCTCCACTTT.

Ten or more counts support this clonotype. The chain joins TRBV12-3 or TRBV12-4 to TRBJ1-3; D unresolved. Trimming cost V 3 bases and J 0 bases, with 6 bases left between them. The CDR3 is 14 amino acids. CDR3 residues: CASSLSHSGNTIYF. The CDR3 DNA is TGTGCCAGCAGTTTGTCTCACTCTGGAAACACCATATATTTT.

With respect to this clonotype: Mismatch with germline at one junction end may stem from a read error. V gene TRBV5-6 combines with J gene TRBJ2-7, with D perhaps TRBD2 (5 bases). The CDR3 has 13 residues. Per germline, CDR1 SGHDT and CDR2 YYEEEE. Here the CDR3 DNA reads TGTGCCAGCAGCCCGACGGGGTGGAATGAGCAGTGCTTC. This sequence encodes CASSPTGWNEQCF.

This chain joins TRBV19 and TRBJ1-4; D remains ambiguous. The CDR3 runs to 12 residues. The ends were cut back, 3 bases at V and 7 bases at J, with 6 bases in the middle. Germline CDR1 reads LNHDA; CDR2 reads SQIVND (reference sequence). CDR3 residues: CASSMGTEKLFF. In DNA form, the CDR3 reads TGTGCCAGTAGTATGGGAACTGAAAAACTGTTTTTT. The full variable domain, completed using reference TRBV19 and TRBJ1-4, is DGGITQSPKYLFRKEGQNVTLSCEQNLNHDAMYWYRQDPGQGLRLIYYSQIVNDFQKGDIAEGYSVSREKKESFPLTVTSAQKNPTAFYLCASSMGTEKLFFGSGTQLSVL.

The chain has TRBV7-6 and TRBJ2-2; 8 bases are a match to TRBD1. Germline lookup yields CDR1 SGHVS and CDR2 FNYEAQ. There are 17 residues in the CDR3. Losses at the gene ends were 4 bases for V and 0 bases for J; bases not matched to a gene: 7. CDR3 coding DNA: TGTGCCAGCAGCTCCGGACAGGGCGGGTCGAACACCGGGGAGCTGTTTTTT. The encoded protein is CASSSGQGGSNTGELFF.

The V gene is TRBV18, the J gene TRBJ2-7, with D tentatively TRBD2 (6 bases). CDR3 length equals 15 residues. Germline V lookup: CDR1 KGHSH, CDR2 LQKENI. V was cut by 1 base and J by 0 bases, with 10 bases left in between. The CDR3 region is CASSPRDFSSYEQYF. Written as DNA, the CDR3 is TGTGCCAGCTCACCACGGGACTTTAGCTCCTACGAGCAGTACTTC.

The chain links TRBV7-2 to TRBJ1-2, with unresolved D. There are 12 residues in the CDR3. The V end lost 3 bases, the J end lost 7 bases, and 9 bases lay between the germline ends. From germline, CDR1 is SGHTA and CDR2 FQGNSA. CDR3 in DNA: TGTACCAGCAGCTTTGGATACAGTGGCTACACCTTC. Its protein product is CTSSFGYSGYTF. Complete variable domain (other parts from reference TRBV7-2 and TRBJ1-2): GAGVSQSPSNKVTEKGKDVELRCDPISGHTALYWYRQSLGQGLEFLIYFQGNSAPDKSGLPSDRFSAERTGGSVSTLTIQRTQQEDSAVYLCTSSFGYSGYTFGSGTRLTVV.

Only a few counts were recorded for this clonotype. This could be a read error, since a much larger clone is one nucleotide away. The CDR3 DNA is TGTGCCATCAGTGGGACAGGGGGCACCGGGGAGCTGTTTTTT. This sequence encodes CAISGTGGTGELFF. The chain uses TRBV10-3 and TRBJ2-2, with TRBD1 matching over 10 bases. This CDR3 is 14 amino acids long. Germline V gene data show CDR1 as ENHRY and CDR2 as SYGVKD. The V gene end was trimmed by 4 bases and the J gene end by 4 bases; junction bases not matched to a gene: 0.

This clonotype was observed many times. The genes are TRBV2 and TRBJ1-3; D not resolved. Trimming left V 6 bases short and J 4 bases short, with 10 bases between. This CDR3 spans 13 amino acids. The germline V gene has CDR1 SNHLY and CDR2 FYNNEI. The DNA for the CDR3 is TGTGCCAGCAGAGGTGGGGAAGGAAACACCATATATTTT. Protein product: CASRGGEGNTIYF.

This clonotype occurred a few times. The CDR3 loop is CASSLENRVDEQYF. The CDR3 DNA follows: TGTGCCAGCAGTTTAGAGAACAGGGTGGACGAGCAGTACTTC. The chain is built from TRBV12-3 or TRBV12-4 and TRBJ2-7; tentative D call: TRBD1 (6 bases). The CDR3 has 14 residues. Between the trimmed V and J ends, which lost 1 base and 5 bases, there was a span of 12 bases.

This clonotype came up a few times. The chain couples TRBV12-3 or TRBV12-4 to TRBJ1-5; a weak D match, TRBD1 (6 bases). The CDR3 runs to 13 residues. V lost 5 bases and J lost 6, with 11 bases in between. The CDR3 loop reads CASSHGGLQPQHF. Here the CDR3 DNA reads TGTGCCAGCAGTCATGGGGGCCTTCAGCCCCAGCATTTT.

CDR3 DNA sequence: TGCAGCGTTGTCGGGCAGTATGGCTACACCTTC. Amino acid sequence: CSVVGQYGYTF. The chain joins TRBV29-1 to TRBJ1-2; D remains ambiguous. With 4 bases removed from V and 5 bases from J, the gap between germline ends came to 8 bases. CDR3 size: 11 residues. Germline V lookup: CDR1 SQVTM, CDR2 ANQGSEA.

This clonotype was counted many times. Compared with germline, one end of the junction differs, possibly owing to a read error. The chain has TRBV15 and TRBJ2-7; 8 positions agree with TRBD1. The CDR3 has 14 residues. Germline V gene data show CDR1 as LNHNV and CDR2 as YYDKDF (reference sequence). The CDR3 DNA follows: TGTGCCACCAGCGGAGACAGGGGATCCTACGAGCAGTACTTC. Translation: CATSGDRGSYEQYF.

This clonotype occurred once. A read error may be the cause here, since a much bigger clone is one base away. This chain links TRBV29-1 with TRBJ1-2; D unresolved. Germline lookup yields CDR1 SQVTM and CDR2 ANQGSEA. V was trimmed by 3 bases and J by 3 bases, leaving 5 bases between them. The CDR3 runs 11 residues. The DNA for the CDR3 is TGCAGCGTTGAGGCTGACTATGGCTACACCTTC. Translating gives CSVEADYGYTF.

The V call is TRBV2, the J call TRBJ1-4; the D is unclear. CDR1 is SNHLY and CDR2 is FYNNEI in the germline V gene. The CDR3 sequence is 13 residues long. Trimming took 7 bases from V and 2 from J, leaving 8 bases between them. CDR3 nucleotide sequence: TGTGCCAGCATCGGGGATACTAATGAAAAACTGTTTTTT. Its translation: CASIGDTNEKLFF. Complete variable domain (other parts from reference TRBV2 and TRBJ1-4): EPEVTQTPSHQVTQMGQEVILRCVPISNHLYFYWYRQILGQKVEFLVSFYNNEISEKSEIFDDQFSVERPDGSNFTLKIRSTKLEDSAMYFCASIGDTNEKLFFGSGTQLSVL.